The sequence of this TCR beta chain was determined in a study of cytomegalovirus exposure and HLA in healthy donors. Points from the study as a whole: The study flagged 150 to 200 TCR beta chains as cytomegalovirus-associated.

13 Jbeta primers and 60 Vbeta primers were used for the PCR. Original processing notes: In a later analysis, the count reached 82 million or so unique TCR beta chains, with roughly 12 million shared. Repertoires were generated with immunoSEQ multiplex PCR, while TCRdb's copy carries only in-frame clones and drops some. That table supplies the V and J calls and clone size; D and trimming were determined from the DNA. The repertoire has some 120,000 clones, around 74% of them found once; the top ten carry under 3.5%. Germline lookup yields CDR1 LNHDA and CDR2 SQIVND (reference sequence). V gave up 7 bases and J gave up 2 bases, with 18 bases separating them. The CDR3 consists of 15 residues. Note on this clone: No antigen is known for it.

This TCR derives from a man younger than 45 in good health and CMV-seronegative. The rearrangement uses TRBV19 and TRBJ2-7; tentatively, D is TRBD1 (5 bases). Material for sequencing was PBMCs. This chain's CDR3 is CASTLGHKSAYEQYF. CDR3 bases: TGTGCCAGTACCCTAGGACACAAATCGGCCTACGAGCAGTACTTC.